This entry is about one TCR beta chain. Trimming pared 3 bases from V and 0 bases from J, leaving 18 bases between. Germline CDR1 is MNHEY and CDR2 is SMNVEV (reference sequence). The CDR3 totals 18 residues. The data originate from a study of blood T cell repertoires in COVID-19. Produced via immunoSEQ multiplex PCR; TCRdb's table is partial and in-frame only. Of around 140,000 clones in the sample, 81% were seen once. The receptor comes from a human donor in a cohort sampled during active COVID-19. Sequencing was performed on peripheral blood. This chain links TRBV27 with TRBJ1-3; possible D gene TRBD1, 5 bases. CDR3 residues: CASSFGGRGSGSGNTIYF. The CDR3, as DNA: TGTGCCAGCAGTTTTGGGGGGAGGGGCAGCGGCTCTGGAAACACCATATATTTT.